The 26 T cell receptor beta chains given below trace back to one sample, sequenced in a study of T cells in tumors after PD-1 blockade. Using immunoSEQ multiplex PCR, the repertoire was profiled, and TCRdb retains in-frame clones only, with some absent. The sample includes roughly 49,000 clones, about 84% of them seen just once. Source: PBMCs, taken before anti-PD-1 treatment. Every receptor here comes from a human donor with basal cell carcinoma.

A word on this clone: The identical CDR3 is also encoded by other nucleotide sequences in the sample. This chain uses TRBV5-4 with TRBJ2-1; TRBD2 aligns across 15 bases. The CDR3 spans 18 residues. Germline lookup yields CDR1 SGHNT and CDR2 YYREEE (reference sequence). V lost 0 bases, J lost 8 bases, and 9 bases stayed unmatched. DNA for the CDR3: TGTGCCAGCAGCTTGGGTGGGACTAGCGGGGGGTTAGGGGATGAGCAGTTCTTC. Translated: CASSLGGTSGGLGDEQFF.

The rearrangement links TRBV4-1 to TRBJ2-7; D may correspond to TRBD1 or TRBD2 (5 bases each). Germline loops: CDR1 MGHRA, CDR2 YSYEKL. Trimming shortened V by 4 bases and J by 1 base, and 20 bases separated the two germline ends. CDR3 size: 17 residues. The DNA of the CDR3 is TGCGCCAGCAGCCTACCCCTCGGGGCAGGATATTCCTACGAGCAGTACTTC. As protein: CASSLPLGAGYSYEQYF.

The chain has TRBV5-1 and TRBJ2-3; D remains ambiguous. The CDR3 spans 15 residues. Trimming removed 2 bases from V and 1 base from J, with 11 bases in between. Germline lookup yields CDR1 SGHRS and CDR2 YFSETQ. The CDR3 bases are TGCGCCAGCAGCTTAGCGACGTCTGGCACAGATACGCAGTATTTT. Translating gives CASSLATSGTDTQYF.

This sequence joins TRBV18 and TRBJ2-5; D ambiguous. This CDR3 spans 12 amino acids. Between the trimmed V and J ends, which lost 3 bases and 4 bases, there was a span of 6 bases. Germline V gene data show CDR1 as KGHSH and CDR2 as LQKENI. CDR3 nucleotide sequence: TGTGCCAGCTCACCCACGGGAGAGACCCAGTACTTC. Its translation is CASSPTGETQYF.

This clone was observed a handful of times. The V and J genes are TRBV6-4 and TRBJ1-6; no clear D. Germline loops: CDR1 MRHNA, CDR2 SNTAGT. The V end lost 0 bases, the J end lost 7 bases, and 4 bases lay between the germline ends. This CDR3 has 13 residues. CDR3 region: CASSDSTNSPLHF. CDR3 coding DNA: TGTGCCAGCAGTGACTCGACAAATTCACCCCTCCACTTT.

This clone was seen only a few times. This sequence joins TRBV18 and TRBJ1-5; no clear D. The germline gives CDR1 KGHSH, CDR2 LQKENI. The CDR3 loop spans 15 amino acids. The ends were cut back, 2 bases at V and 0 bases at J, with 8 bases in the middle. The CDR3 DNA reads TGTGCCAGCTCACCAAATCCCAGTAGCAATCAGCCCCAGCATTTT. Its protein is CASSPNPSSNQPQHF.

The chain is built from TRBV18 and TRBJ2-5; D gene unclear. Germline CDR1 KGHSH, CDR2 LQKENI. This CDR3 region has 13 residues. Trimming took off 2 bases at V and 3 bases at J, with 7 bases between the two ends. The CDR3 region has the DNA TGTGCCAGCTCACCAGGACCCGAAGAGACCCAGTACTTC. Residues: CASSPGPEETQYF.

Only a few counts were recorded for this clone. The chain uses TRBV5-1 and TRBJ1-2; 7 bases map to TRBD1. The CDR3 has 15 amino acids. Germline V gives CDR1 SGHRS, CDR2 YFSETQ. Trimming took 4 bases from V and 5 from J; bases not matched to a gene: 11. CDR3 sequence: CASSPTDRVWYGYTF. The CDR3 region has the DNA TGCGCCAGCAGCCCTACCGACAGGGTATGGTATGGCTACACCTTC. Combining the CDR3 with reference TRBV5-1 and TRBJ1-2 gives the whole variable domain KAGVTQTPRYLIKTRGQQVTLSCSPISGHRSVSWYQQTPGQGLQFLFEYFSETQRNKGNFPGRFSGRQFSNSRSEMNVSTLELGDSALYLCASSPTDRVWYGYTFGSGTRLTVV.

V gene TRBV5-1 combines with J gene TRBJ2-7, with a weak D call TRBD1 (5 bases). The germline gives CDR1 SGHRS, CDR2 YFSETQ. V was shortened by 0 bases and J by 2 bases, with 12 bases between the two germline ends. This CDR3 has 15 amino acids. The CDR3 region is CASSLAPGIAYEQYF. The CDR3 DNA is TGCGCCAGCAGCTTGGCCCCAGGGATTGCCTACGAGCAGTACTTC.

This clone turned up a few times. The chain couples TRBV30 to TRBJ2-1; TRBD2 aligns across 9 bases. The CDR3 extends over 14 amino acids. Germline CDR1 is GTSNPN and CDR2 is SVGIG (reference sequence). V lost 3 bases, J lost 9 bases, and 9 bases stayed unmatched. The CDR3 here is CAWRRQRGVGEQFF. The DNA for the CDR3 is TGTGCCTGGAGGAGGCAGCGGGGGGTCGGTGAGCAGTTCTTC.

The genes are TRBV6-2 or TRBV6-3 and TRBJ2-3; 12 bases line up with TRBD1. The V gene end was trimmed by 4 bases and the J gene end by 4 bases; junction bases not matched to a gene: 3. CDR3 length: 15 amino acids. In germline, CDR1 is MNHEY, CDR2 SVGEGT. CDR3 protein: CASSSGTGGADTQYF. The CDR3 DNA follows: TGTGCCAGCAGTTCCGGGACAGGGGGCGCAGATACGCAGTATTTT.

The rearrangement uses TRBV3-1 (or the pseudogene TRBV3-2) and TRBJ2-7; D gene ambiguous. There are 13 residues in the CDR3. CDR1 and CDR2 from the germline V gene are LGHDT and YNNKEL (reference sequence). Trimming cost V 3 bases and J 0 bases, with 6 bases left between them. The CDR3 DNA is TGTGCCAGCAGCCAGGCGAGCTCCTACGAGCAGTACTTC. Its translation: CASSQASSYEQYF.

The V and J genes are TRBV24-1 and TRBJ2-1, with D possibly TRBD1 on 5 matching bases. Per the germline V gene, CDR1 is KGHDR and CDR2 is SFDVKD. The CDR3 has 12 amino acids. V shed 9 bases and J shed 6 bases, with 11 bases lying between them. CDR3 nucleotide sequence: TGTGCCACCTCTGACAGAGGCAATGAGCAGTTCTTC. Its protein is CATSDRGNEQFF.

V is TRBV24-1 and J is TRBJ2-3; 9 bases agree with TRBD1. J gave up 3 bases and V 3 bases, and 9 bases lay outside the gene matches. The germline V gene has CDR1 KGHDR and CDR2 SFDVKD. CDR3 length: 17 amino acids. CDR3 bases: TGTGCCACCAGTGATCCCCCCGGGACAGGGACGACAGATACGCAGTATTTT. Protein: CATSDPPGTGTTDTQYF.

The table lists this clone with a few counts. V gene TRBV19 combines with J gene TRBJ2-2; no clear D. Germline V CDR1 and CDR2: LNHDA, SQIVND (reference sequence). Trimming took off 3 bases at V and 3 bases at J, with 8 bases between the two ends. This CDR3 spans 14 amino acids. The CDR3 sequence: CASSIYRDTGELFF. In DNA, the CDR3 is TGTGCCAGTAGTATCTACAGAGACACCGGGGAGCTGTTTTTT.

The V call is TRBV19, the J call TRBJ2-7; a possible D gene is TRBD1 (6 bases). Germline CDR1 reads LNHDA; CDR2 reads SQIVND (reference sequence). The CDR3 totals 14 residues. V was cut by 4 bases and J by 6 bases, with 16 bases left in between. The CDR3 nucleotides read TGTGCCAGTAGTACGGACAGCTTCGGCGCCGAGCAGTACTTC. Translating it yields CASSTDSFGAEQYF.

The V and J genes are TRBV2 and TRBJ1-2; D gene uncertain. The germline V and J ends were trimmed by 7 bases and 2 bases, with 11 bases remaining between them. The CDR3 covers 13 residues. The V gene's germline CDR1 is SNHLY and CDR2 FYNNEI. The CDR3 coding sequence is TGTGCCAGCACCGTGAACAGAAACTATGGCTACACCTTC. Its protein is CASTVNRNYGYTF.

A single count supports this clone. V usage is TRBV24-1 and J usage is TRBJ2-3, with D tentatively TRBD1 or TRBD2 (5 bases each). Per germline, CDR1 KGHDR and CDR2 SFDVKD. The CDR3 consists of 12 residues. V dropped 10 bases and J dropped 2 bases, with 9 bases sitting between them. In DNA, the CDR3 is TGTGCCACAGCCGGGACCACAGATACGCAGTATTTT. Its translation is CATAGTTDTQYF.

The CDR3 is CASSGPGRGPSYEQYF. The CDR3 region has the DNA TGTGCCAGCAGTGGTCCTGGGCGGGGGCCTTCCTACGAGCAGTACTTC. This chain connects TRBV27 to TRBJ2-7; TRBD2 might be the D (7 bases). V was cut by 5 bases and J by 1 base, with 18 bases left in between. CDR1 MNHEY and CDR2 SMNVEV come from the germline V gene (reference sequence). This CDR3 is built from 16 residues.

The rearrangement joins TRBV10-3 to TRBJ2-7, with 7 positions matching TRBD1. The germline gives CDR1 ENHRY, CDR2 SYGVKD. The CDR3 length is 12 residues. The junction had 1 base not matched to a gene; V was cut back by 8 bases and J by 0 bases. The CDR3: CAIRDSSYEQYF. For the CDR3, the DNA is TGTGCCATCCGGGACAGCTCCTACGAGCAGTACTTC.

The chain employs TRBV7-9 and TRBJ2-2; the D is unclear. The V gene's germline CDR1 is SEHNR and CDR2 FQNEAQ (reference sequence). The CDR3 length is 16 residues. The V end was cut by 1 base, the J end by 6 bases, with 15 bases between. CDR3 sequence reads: CASSLVGLWGPGELFF. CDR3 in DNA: TGTGCCAGCAGCTTAGTCGGGTTGTGGGGTCCCGGGGAGCTGTTTTTT.

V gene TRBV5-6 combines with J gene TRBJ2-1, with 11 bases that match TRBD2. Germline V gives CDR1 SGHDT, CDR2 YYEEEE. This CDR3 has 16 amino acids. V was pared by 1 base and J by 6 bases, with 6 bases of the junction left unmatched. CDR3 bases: TGTGCCAGCAGCTTGATTAGCGGGGGGGCCCTCAATGAGCAGTTCTTC. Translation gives CASSLISGGALNEQFF.

This CDR3 reads CAWSVHRTIAKNIQYF. The CDR3 bases are TGTGCCTGGAGTGTACACAGGACTATAGCCAAAAACATTCAGTACTTC. The rearrangement uses TRBV30 and TRBJ2-4; maybe TRBD2 (6 bases). Germline CDR1 reads GTSNPN; CDR2 reads SVGIG (reference sequence). Trimming left V 0 bases short and J 0 bases short, with 12 bases between. The CDR3 extends over 16 amino acids. The full variable domain, with the rest looked up from reference TRBV30 and TRBJ2-4, is SQTIHQWPATLVQPVGSPLSLECTVEGTSNPNLYWYRQAAGRGLQLLFYSVGIGQISSEVPQNLSASRPQDRQFILSSKKLLLSDSGFYLCAWSVHRTIAKNIQYFGAGTRLSVL.

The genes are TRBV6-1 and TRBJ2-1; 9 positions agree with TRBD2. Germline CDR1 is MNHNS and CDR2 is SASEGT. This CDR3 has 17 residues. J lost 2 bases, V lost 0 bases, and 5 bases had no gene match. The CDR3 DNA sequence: TGTGCCAGCAGTGAAGCGCGGGGGGGGTTCACCTACAATGAGCAGTTCTTC. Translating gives CASSEARGGFTYNEQFF.

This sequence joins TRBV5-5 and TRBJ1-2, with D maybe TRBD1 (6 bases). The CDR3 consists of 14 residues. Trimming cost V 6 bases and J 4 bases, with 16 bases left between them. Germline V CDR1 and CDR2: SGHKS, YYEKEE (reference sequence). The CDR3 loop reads CASNLDLGGYGYTF. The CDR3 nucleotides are TGTGCCAGCAACCTGGACCTAGGGGGCTATGGCTACACCTTC.

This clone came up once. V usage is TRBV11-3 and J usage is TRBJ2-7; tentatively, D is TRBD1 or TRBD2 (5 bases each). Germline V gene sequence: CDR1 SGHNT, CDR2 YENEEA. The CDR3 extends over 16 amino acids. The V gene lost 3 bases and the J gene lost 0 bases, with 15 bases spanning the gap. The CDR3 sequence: CASSFPLRDGSYEQYF. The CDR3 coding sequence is TGTGCCAGCAGCTTCCCCCTCCGGGACGGCTCCTACGAGCAGTACTTC.